Included here is one T cell receptor beta chain sequence, with context. The antigen is not known. Germline values: CDR1 MGHDK, CDR2 SYGVNS. Trimming shortened V by 3 bases and J by 5 bases, and 13 bases separated the two germline ends. The CDR3 consists of 15 residues. Libraries were prepared by immunoSEQ multiplex PCR; TCRdb keeps only in-frame clonotypes and omits some of them. Altogether 37,000 or so clones are present, 70% to 90% being singletons, with the ten largest covering 7.7%. The data were taken from a study of PD-1 blockade in classical Hodgkin lymphoma. The study, taken as a whole, reports: Partial responders and progressors had significantly lower baseline TCR diversity.

Each patient experienced a relapse that followed autologous stem cell transplantation, and brentuximab vedotin exposure varied. This TCR was sampled from a human donor with classical Hodgkin lymphoma. The rearrangement links TRBV25-1 to TRBJ2-2, with D perhaps TRBD1 (6 bases). The sequenced sample was peripheral blood mononuclear cells (PBMCs), obtained before the second cycle of nivolumab. This chain's CDR3 is CASSDRNRETGELFF. The DNA of the CDR3 is TGTGCCAGCAGTGACAGGAACAGGGAAACCGGGGAGCTGTTTTTT. Full variable domain (missing parts from reference TRBV25-1 and TRBJ2-2): EADIYQTPRYLVIGTGKKITLECSQTMGHDKMYWYQQDPGMELHLIHYSYGVNSTEKGDLSSESTVSRIRTEHFPLTLESARPSHTSQYLCASSDRNRETGELFFGEGSRLTVL.